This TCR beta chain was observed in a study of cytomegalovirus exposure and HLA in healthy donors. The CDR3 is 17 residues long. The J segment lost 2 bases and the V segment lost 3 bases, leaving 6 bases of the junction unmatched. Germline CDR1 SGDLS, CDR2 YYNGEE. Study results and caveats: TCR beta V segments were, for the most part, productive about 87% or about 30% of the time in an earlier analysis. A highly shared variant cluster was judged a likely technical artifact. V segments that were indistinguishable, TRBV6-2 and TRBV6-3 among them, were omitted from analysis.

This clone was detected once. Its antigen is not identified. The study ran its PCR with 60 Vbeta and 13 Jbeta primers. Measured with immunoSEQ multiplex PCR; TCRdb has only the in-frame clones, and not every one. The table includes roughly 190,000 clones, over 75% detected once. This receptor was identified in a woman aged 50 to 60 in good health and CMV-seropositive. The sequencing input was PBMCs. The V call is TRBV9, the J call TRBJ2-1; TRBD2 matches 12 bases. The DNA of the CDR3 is TGTGCCAGCAGCGGAGGCTCTAGCGGGGGGGCCTACAATGAGCAGTTCTTC. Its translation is CASSGGSSGGAYNEQFF.